The 28 T cell receptor beta chains presented below share a single source sample, sequenced in a study of Ad26.COV2.S vaccination and SARS-CoV-2 variants (dated by TCRdb to the early 2020s). Library construction relied on the immunoSEQ multiplex PCR assay. The immuneACCESS repertoire file appears here via TCRdb, limited to in-frame rearrangements. These files lack a portion of the clones; in checked studies, under half of the deficit traces to unresolved V genes, and the cause of the others is not known. The sample has about 350,000 clones on record, around nine tenths of them singletons. Clones ranked in the top ten supply approximately 4.5% of the sample. The sample's treatment or condition label, decoded: 15 to 20 received Ad26.COV2.S at low or high dose, single or two shots; about 5 received placebo; per-sample allocation not given. Repertoires of vaccine and placebo recipients were sequenced from samples taken on day 63 after the first injection.

This specimen consisted of peripheral blood, obtained in a trial of Ad26.COV2.S vaccine versus placebo. The source is a person aged 18 to 65 who received the Ad26.COV2.S COVID-19 vaccine or a placebo.

This chain uses TRBV2 with TRBJ2-4; 7 nucleotides align to TRBD1. With 7 bases clipped from V and 8 bases from J, the junction kept 8 bases outside the gene matches. This CDR3 is built from 13 residues. Germline assignment: CDR1 SNHLY and CDR2 FYNNEI. CDR3 coding DNA: TGTGCCAGCAAGGACGACAGGGAAGACATTCAGTACTTC. Protein product: CASKDDREDIQYF. Looking up the rest from reference TRBV2 and TRBJ2-4 gives the full variable domain: EPEVTQTPSHQVTQMGQEVILRCVPISNHLYFYWYRQILGQKVEFLVSFYNNEISEKSEIFDDQFSVERPDGSNFTLKIRSTKLEDSAMYFCASKDDREDIQYFGAGTRLSVL.

The V gene is TRBV6-5, the J gene TRBJ2-1, with D possibly matching TRBD2 (6 bases). The CDR3 has 13 amino acids. V gave up 8 bases and J gave up 0 bases, with 8 bases separating them. The germline V gene encodes CDR1 MNHEY and CDR2 SVGAGI. The CDR3 sequence: CASGRSSYNEQFF. Here the CDR3 DNA reads TGTGCCAGCGGGAGGAGCTCCTACAATGAGCAGTTCTTC.

The CDR3 is CASSPTSGKYYEQYF. The CDR3 DNA reads as TGTGCCAGCAGCCCAACTAGCGGGAAGTACTACGAGCAGTACTTC. This chain uses TRBV27 with TRBJ2-7, with 10 nucleotides matching TRBD2. The CDR3 length is 15 residues. The J segment lost 3 bases and the V segment lost 6 bases, leaving 8 bases of the junction unmatched. CDR1 is MNHEY and CDR2 is SMNVEV in the germline V gene (reference sequence).

The V gene is TRBV27, the J gene TRBJ2-7; possibly TRBD1 for D (6 bases). Per the germline V gene, CDR1 is MNHEY and CDR2 is SMNVEV (reference sequence). CDR3 length: 15 residues. Trimming took 5 bases from V and 3 from J, leaving 17 bases between them. CDR3 residues: CASSRGIAFSYEQYF. In DNA, the CDR3 is TGTGCCAGCAGTAGGGGGATAGCGTTTAGCTACGAGCAGTACTTC.

The chain is built from TRBV19 and TRBJ1-5; D remains ambiguous. The CDR3 sequence is 16 residues long. Germline lookup yields CDR1 LNHDA and CDR2 SQIVND (reference sequence). Trimming stripped 1 base from V and 1 base from J, with 11 bases between. The CDR3 is CASSIGEVRSNQPQHF. CDR3 sequence (DNA): TGTGCCAGTAGTATAGGGGAAGTTAGGAGCAATCAGCCCCAGCATTTT.

A remark on this clone: Additional DNA sequences in this sample encode the identical CDR3. The chain recombines TRBV18 with TRBJ2-5; D gene ambiguous. The germline V gene has CDR1 KGHSH and CDR2 LQKENI. Between the trimmed V and J ends, which lost 0 bases and 5 bases, there was a span of 7 bases. The CDR3 runs 13 residues. CDR3: CASSPPGKETQYF. In DNA, the CDR3 is TGTGCCAGCTCACCACCGGGAAAGGAGACCCAGTACTTC.

This chain connects TRBV18 to TRBJ1-1, with a possible D match to TRBD1 (5 bases). V lost 5 bases and J 0 bases, leaving 7 bases between the germline ends. The CDR3 length is 13 residues. Germline CDR1 KGHSH, CDR2 LQKENI. CDR3 DNA sequence: TGTGCCAGCTCATCGACAGTGAACACTGAAGCTTTCTTT. Amino acids: CASSSTVNTEAFF.

The V gene is TRBV19, the J gene TRBJ2-7; the match to TRBD1 covers 7 bases. This CDR3 has 14 amino acids. Germline V gene lookup returns CDR1 LNHDA and CDR2 SQIVND (reference sequence). The J segment lost 5 bases and the V segment lost 1 base, leaving 5 bases of the junction unmatched. The DNA of the CDR3 is TGTGCCAGTAGTATAGGGCCCGGGACAGACGAGCAGTACTTC. Translating gives CASSIGPGTDEQYF.

V and J are TRBV2 and TRBJ1-2; no firm D call. The length of the CDR3 is 14 residues. Per the germline V gene, CDR1 is SNHLY and CDR2 is FYNNEI. V shed 6 bases and J shed 0 bases, with 11 bases lying between them. CDR3 amino acids: CASRDDETNYGYTF. CDR3 sequence (DNA): TGTGCCAGCAGGGATGACGAAACTAACTATGGCTACACCTTC.

The chain employs TRBV5-6 and TRBJ2-1; 9 nucleotides agree with TRBD1. The ends lost 2 bases at V and 5 bases at J; junction bases unmatched: 8. Per the germline V gene, CDR1 is SGHDT and CDR2 is YYEEEE. The CDR3 is made up of 16 amino acids. The CDR3 DNA is TGTGCCAGCAGCTTTCAGCGGACAGGGGTAAACAATGAGCAGTTCTTC. Protein product: CASSFQRTGVNNEQFF.

The chain links TRBV27 to TRBJ2-7; D gene ambiguous. Trimming removed 3 bases from V and 5 bases from J, with 8 bases in between. The V gene's germline CDR1 is MNHEY and CDR2 SMNVEV (reference sequence). The CDR3 consists of 12 residues. In DNA form, the CDR3 reads TGTGCCAGCAGTTTTTCCGGTGACGAGCAGTACTTC. Protein: CASSFSGDEQYF.

The chain has TRBV12-3 or TRBV12-4 and TRBJ1-4, with D possibly being TRBD1 (6 bases). Between the trimmed V and J ends, which lost 6 bases and 8 bases, there was a span of 13 bases. CDR3 length: 13 residues. The CDR3 DNA is TGTGCCAGCAGCCACAGGGTTGGAGAAAAACTGTTTTTT. This codes for CASSHRVGEKLFF.

This rearrangement joins TRBV4-1 to TRBJ2-7; 10 positions match TRBD1. The CDR3 extends over 16 amino acids. After removal of 3 bases from V and 3 bases from J, the junction contained 8 bases not matched to a gene. In germline, CDR1 is MGHRA, CDR2 YSYEKL. The CDR3 sequence is CASSQGMRTGGYEQYF. The CDR3, as DNA: TGCGCCAGCAGCCAGGGGATGAGGACAGGGGGCTACGAGCAGTACTTC.

This rearrangement joins TRBV24-1 to TRBJ2-3, with D perhaps matching TRBD2 (11 bases). CDR3 length: 24 amino acids. Germline V gives CDR1 KGHDR, CDR2 SFDVKD. The germline V and J ends were trimmed by 3 bases and 1 base, with 37 bases remaining between them. The CDR3 DNA sequence: TGTGCCACCAGTGATCCGTCGGACAGGGGGGCCAAGAGGCTAGCGGGAGGAGGCACAGATACGCAGTATTTT. This translates into CATSDPSDRGAKRLAGGGTDTQYF.

The chain couples TRBV5-1 to TRBJ1-1; 7 bases are shared with TRBD1. Trimming at V came to 5 bases and at J to 3 bases, leaving 4 bases not matched to a gene. The CDR3 spans 13 residues. Germline loops: CDR1 SGHRS, CDR2 YFSETQ. The CDR3 is CASSRDSDTEAFF. CDR3 sequence (DNA): TGCGCCAGCAGTCGGGACAGCGACACTGAAGCTTTCTTT.

The J gene is TRBJ2-3, the V gene TRBV7-8; D gene ambiguous. Trimming took off 0 bases at V and 3 bases at J, with 4 bases between the two ends. CDR3 length: 13 amino acids. Germline V gives CDR1 SGHVS, CDR2 FQNEAQ. In nucleotides, the CDR3 is TGTGCCAGCAGCTTAGCAGTGACAGATACGCAGTATTTT. Its protein is CASSLAVTDTQYF. Using reference TRBV7-8 and TRBJ2-3 for the parts outside the CDR3, the full variable domain is GAGVSQSPRYKVAKRGQDVALRCDPISGHVSLFWYQQALGQGPEFLTYFQNEAQLDKSGLPSDRFFAERPEGSVSTLKIQRTQQEDSAVYLCASSLAVTDTQYFGPGTRLTVL.

V and J are TRBV24-1 and TRBJ1-1, with D perhaps TRBD1 (5 bases). This CDR3 is 12 amino acids long. Trimming stripped 1 base from V and 7 bases from J, with 6 bases between. The germline gives CDR1 KGHDR, CDR2 SFDVKD. CDR3 DNA sequence: TGTGCCACCAGTGATTTAGGGGTTGAAGCTTTCTTT. This encodes CATSDLGVEAFF.

This chain uses TRBV18 with TRBJ1-1; 10 bases align to TRBD1. Germline V gene lookup returns CDR1 KGHSH and CDR2 LQKENI. The trim removed 8 bases at V and 0 bases at J, leaving 6 bases unmatched. The CDR3 spans 15 residues. The CDR3 coding sequence is TGTGCCAGCACCCCGGGACAGGGGATGAACACTGAAGCTTTCTTT. This codes for CASTPGQGMNTEAFF.

This CDR3 reads CASSSTGTGEAQYF. CDR3 nucleotide sequence: TGTGCCAGCAGCTCAACCGGGACAGGGGAGGCCCAGTACTTC. The V and J genes are TRBV9 and TRBJ2-5; 10 nucleotides line up with TRBD1. V was pared by 4 bases and J by 9 bases, with 9 bases of the junction left unmatched. The CDR3 spans 14 residues. The germline V gene has CDR1 SGDLS and CDR2 YYNGEE.

The chain is built from TRBV10-3 and TRBJ1-2; 7 bases agree with TRBD1. Germline CDR1 ENHRY, CDR2 SYGVKD. V lost 6 bases to trimming and J lost 8 bases; unmatched junction nucleotides: 9. The CDR3 has 13 amino acids. The CDR3 region has the DNA TGTGCCATCAGGGCAACCGGGACAGACGGCTACACCTTC. Residues: CAIRATGTDGYTF.

The genes are TRBV6-5 and TRBJ1-5, with 8 nucleotides matching TRBD1. The CDR3 has 15 residues. CDR1 is MNHEY, CDR2 SVGAGI, per germline. Trimming cost V 6 bases and J 3 bases; bases outside gene matches: 7. CDR3 in DNA: TGTGCCAGCAGGAGGCAGGACAGGGACAATCAGCCCCAGCATTTT. It codes for CASRRQDRDNQPQHF.

The rearrangement uses TRBV6-6 and TRBJ1-2; perhaps TRBD1 as D (5 bases). The V gene's germline CDR1 is MNHNY and CDR2 SVGAGI (reference sequence). Trimming removed 2 bases from V and 5 bases from J, with 12 bases in between. The CDR3 spans 14 residues. DNA of the CDR3: TGTGCCAGCAGTTACCCCGGGACTGGGTATGGCTACACCTTC. Encoded protein: CASSYPGTGYGYTF.

The chain combines TRBV2 with TRBJ1-5, with a possible D match to TRBD1 (5 bases). V was shortened by 3 bases and J by 5 bases, with 14 bases between the two germline ends. Germline V gives CDR1 SNHLY, CDR2 FYNNEI. CDR3 size: 15 residues. Here the CDR3 reads CASSDYGRVDQPQHF. The CDR3 DNA reads TGTGCCAGCAGTGATTATGGCAGGGTCGATCAGCCCCAGCATTTT.

Worth noting for this clone: Sequence at one end of the junction differs from germline and may be a read error. The genes are TRBV30 and TRBJ2-3; the match to TRBD2 covers 7 bases. Germline V lookup: CDR1 GTSNPN, CDR2 SVGIG (reference sequence). This CDR3 has 14 residues. The CDR3: CAWSAQIGTKFVDF. In DNA form, the CDR3 reads TGTGCCTGGAGTGCACAGATCGGGACTAAGTTTGTAGATTTT.

The chain has TRBV6-2 or TRBV6-3 and TRBJ2-1; possibly TRBD2 for D (5 bases). Trimming pared 2 bases from V and 0 bases from J, leaving 8 bases between. The CDR3 consists of 15 residues. Germline CDR1 is MNHEY and CDR2 is SVGEGT. The CDR3 DNA sequence: TGTGCCAGCAGTTACGCGGGTAGCTCCTACAATGAGCAGTTCTTC. It yields the protein CASSYAGSSYNEQFF.

The chain is built from TRBV18 and TRBJ1-1; D not certain. Trimming took off 4 bases at V and 3 bases at J, with 6 bases between the two ends. This CDR3 has 12 amino acids. Germline CDR1 is KGHSH and CDR2 is LQKENI. The CDR3 nucleotides are TGTGCCAGCTCACTCGTTTACACTGAAGCTTTCTTT. The encoded protein is CASSLVYTEAFF.

The chain joins TRBV2 to TRBJ2-5; 9 bases align to TRBD2. The germline CDR1 and CDR2 sequences are SNHLY and FYNNEI. V trimming: 6 bases; J trimming: 5 bases; junction bases outside the gene matches: 7. The CDR3 extends over 14 amino acids. Written as DNA, the CDR3 is TGTGCCAGCAGCATGGGACTAGCTCGGGAGACCCAGTACTTC. It specifies CASSMGLARETQYF.

The chain has TRBV28 and TRBJ2-7; TRBD1 aligns across 8 bases. CDR1 is MDHEN, CDR2 SYDVKM, per germline. Germline trimming cut 5 bases from V and 4 bases from J; bases unmatched to any gene: 1. This CDR3 region has 12 residues. The CDR3 reads CASSGQGYEQYF. In nucleotides, the CDR3 is TGTGCCAGCAGTGGACAGGGATACGAGCAGTACTTC.